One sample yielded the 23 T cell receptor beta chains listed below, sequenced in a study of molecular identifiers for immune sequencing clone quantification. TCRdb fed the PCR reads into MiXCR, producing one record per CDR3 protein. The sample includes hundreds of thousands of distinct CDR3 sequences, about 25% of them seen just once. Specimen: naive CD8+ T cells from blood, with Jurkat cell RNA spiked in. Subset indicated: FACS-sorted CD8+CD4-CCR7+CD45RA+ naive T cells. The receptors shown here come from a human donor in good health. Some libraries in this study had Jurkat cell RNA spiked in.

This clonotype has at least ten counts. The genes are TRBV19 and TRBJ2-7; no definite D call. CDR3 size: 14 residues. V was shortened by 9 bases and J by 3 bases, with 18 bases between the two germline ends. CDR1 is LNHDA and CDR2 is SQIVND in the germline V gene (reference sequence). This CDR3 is CASSLRTAYYEQYF. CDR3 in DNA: TGTGCCAGCAGCTTGAGAACAGCCTACTACGAGCAGTACTTC.

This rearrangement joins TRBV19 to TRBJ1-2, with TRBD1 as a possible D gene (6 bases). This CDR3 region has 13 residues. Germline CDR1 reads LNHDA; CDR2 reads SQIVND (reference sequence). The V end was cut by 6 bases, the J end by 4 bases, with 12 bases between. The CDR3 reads CASSGGTSYGYTF. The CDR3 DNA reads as TGTGCCAGTAGCGGGGGCACAAGCTATGGCTACACCTTC.

CDR3 sequence: CASGLVLPGSSYNEQFF. In DNA form, the CDR3 reads TGTGCTAGTGGTTTGGTACTCCCGGGGAGCTCCTACAATGAGCAGTTCTTC. The chain links TRBV12-5 to TRBJ2-1, with D perhaps matching TRBD2 (5 bases). The germline V gene encodes CDR1 LGHNT and CDR2 FRNRAP. V dropped 0 bases and J dropped 0 bases, with 12 bases sitting between them. The CDR3 runs to 17 residues. The entire variable domain, with the rest obtained from reference TRBV12-5 and TRBJ2-1, is as follows: DARVTQTPRHKVTEMGQEVTMRCQPILGHNTVFWYRQTMMQGLELLAYFRNRAPLDDSGMPKDRFSAEMPDATLATLKIQPSEPRDSAVYFCASGLVLPGSSYNEQFFGPGTRLTVL.

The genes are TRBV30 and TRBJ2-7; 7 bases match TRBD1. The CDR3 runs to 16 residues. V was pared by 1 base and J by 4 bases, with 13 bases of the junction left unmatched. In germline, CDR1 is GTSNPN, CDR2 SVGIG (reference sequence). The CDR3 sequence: CAWSEGQVAKWYEQYF. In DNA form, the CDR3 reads TGTGCCTGGAGTGAAGGACAGGTGGCGAAATGGTACGAGCAGTACTTC. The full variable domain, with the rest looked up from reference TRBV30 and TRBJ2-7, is SQTIHQWPATLVQPVGSPLSLECTVEGTSNPNLYWYRQAAGRGLQLLFYSVGIGQISSEVPQNLSASRPQDRQFILSSKKLLLSDSGFYLCAWSEGQVAKWYEQYFGPGTRLTVT.

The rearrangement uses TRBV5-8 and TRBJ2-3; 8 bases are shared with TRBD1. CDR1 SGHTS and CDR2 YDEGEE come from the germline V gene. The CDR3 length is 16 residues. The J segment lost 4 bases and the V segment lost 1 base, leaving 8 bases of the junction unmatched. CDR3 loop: CASSLRLTGVADTQYF. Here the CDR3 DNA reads TGTGCCAGCAGCTTGAGGTTGACAGGGGTGGCAGATACGCAGTATTTT.

In nucleotides, the CDR3 is TGTGCCAGTATCCAGGGTTTCTATGGCTACACCTTC. Protein: CASIQGFYGYTF. The gene calls are TRBV19 and TRBJ1-2, with D possibly TRBD1 on 5 matching bases. Per the germline V gene, CDR1 is LNHDA and CDR2 is SQIVND (reference sequence). The CDR3 length is 12 residues. The germline V and J ends were trimmed by 7 bases and 4 bases, with 10 bases remaining between them.

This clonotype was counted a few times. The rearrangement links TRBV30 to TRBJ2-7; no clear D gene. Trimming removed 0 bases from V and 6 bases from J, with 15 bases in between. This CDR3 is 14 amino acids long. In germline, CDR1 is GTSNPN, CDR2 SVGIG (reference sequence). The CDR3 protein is CAWSVGSVSSEQYF. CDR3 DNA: TGTGCCTGGAGTGTAGGCTCAGTATCTAGCGAGCAGTACTTC.

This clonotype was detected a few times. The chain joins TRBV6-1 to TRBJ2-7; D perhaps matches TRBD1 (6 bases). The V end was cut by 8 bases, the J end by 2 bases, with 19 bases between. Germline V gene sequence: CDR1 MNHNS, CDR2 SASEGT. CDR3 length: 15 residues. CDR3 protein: CASVPGQIETYEQYF. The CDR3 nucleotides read TGTGCCAGCGTTCCGGGACAAATCGAAACCTACGAGCAGTACTTC.

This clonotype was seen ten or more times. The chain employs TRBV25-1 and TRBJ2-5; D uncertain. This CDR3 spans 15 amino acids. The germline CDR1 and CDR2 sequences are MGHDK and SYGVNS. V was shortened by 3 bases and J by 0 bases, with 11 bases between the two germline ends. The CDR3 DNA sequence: TGTGCCAGCAGTGACACTCCCCAGTACCAAGAGACCCAGTACTTC. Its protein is CASSDTPQYQETQYF. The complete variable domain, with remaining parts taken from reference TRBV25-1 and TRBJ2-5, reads EADIYQTPRYLVIGTGKKITLECSQTMGHDKMYWYQQDPGMELHLIHYSYGVNSTEKGDLSSESTVSRIRTEHFPLTLESARPSHTSQYLCASSDTPQYQETQYFGPGTRLLVL.

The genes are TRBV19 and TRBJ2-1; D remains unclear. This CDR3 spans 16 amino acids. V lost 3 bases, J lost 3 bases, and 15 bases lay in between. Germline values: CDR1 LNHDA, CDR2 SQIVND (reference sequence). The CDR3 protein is CASSMIPAGYYNEQFF. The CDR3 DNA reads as TGTGCCAGTAGTATGATCCCGGCCGGTTACTACAATGAGCAGTTCTTC. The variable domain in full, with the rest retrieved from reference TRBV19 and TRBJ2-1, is DGGITQSPKYLFRKEGQNVTLSCEQNLNHDAMYWYRQDPGQGLRLIYYSQIVNDFQKGDIAEGYSVSREKKESFPLTVTSAQKNPTAFYLCASSMIPAGYYNEQFFGPGTRLTVL.

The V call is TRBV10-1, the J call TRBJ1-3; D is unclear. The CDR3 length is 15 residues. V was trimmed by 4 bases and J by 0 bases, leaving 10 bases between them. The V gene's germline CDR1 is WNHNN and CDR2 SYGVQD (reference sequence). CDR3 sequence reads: CASSGTASSGNTIYF. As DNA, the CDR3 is TGCGCCAGCAGTGGAACCGCGTCCTCTGGAAACACCATATATTTT.

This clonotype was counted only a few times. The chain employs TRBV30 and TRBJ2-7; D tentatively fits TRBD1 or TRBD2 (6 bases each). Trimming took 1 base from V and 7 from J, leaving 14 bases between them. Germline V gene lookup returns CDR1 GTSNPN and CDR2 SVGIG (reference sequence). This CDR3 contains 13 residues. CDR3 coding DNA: TGTGCCTGGAGTGGGACTACCCAGGGGGAGCAGTACTTC. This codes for CAWSGTTQGEQYF.

The CDR3 nucleotides read TGTGCCAGAAGCTTGGCGTTGGTAGCGGGGGGCTACGAGCAGTACTTC. This translates into CARSLALVAGGYEQYF. The chain links TRBV5-3 to TRBJ2-7, with 10 positions matching TRBD2. TRBV5-3 qualifies as an ORF whose function is uncertain. V was clipped by 0 bases and J by 3 bases; unmatched bases: 6. There are 16 residues in the CDR3.

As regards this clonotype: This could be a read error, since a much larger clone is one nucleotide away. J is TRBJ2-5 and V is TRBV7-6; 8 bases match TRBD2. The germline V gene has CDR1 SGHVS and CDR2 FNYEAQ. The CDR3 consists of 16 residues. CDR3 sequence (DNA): TGTGCCAGCAGCATACTAGCGGCCAACTTCCAAGAGACCCGGTACTTC. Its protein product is CASSILAANFQETRYF. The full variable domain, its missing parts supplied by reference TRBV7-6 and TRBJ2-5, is GAGVSQSPRYKVTKRGQDVALRCDPISGHVSLYWYRQALGQGPEFLTYFNYEAQQDKSGLPNDRFSAERPEGSISTLTIQRTEQRDSAMYRCASSILAANFQETRYFGPGTRLLVL.

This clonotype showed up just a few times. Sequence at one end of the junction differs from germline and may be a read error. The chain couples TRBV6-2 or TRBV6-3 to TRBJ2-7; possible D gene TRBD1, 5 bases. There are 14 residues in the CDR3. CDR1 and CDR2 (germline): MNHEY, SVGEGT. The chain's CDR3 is CASSYPDIPYEQCF. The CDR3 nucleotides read TGTGCCAGCAGTTACCCGGACATCCCCTACGAGCAGTGCTTC.

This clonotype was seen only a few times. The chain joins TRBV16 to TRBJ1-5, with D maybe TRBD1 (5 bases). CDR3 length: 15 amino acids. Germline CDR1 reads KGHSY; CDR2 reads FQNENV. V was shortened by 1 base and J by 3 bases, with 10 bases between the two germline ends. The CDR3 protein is CASSQFAGANQPQHF. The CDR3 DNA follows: TGTGCCAGCAGCCAATTCGCCGGGGCCAATCAGCCCCAGCATTTT.

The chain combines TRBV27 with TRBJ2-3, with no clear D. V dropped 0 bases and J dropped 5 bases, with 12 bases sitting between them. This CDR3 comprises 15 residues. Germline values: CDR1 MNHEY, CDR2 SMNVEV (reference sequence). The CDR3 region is CASSLSRRALDTQYF. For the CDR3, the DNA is TGTGCCAGCAGTTTATCCAGAAGGGCCCTAGATACGCAGTATTTT.

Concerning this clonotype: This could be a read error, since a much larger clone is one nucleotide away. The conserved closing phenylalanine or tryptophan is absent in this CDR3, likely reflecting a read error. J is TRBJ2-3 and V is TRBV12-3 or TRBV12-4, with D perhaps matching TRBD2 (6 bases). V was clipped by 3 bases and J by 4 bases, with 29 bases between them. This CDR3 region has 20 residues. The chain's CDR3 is CASSFEGVIEAGRGPDTQYL. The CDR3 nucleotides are TGTGCCAGCAGTTTTGAGGGTGTGATCGAGGCGGGACGGGGTCCAGATACGCAGTATCTT.

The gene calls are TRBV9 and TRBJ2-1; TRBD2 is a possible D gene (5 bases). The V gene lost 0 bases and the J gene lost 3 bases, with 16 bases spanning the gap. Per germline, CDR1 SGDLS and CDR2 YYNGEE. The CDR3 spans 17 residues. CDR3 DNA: TGTGCCAGCAGCGTAGAGTTGCCGTCCGAGGGCTACAATGAGCAGTTCTTC. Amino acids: CASSVELPSEGYNEQFF. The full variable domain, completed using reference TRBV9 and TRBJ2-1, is DSGVTQTPKHLITATGQRVTLRCSPRSGDLSVYWYQQSLDQGLQFLIQYYNGEERAKGNILERFSAQQFPDLHSELNLSSLELGDSALYFCASSVELPSEGYNEQFFGPGTRLTVL.

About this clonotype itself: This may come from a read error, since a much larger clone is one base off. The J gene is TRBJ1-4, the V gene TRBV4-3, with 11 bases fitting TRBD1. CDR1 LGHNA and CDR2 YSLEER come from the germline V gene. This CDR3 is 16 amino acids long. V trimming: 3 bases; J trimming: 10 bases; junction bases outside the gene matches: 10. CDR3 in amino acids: CASSHSSPDRGRKLFF. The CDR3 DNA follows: TGCGCCAGCAGCCACTCGTCTCCGGACAGGGGGCGAAAACTGTTTTTT.

CDR3 amino acids: CASSYGSHLGYEQYF. CDR3 nucleotide sequence: TGTGCCAGCAGTTACGGGTCCCACCTTGGCTACGAGCAGTACTTC. The chain recombines TRBV6-5 with TRBJ2-7; no clear D gene. The CDR3 loop spans 15 amino acids. The V gene lost 2 bases and the J gene lost 3 bases, with 14 bases spanning the gap. CDR1 is MNHEY and CDR2 is SVGAGI in the germline V gene.

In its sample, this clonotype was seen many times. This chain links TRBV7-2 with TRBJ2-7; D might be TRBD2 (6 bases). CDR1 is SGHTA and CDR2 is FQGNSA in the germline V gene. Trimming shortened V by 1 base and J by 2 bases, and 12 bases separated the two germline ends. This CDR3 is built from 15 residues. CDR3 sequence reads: CASSLVGGETYEQYF. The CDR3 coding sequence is TGTGCCAGCAGCTTAGTGGGCGGGGAAACCTACGAGCAGTACTTC. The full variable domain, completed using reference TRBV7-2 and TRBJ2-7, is GAGVSQSPSNKVTEKGKDVELRCDPISGHTALYWYRQSLGQGLEFLIYFQGNSAPDKSGLPSDRFSAERTGGSVSTLTIQRTQQEDSAVYLCASSLVGGETYEQYFGPGTRLTVT.

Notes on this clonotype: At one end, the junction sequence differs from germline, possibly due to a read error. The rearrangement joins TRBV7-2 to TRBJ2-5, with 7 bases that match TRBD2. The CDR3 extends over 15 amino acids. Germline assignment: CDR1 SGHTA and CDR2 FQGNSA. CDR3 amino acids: CASSLLGGGVETPYF. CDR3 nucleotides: TGTGCCAGCAGCTTGCTAGGCGGGGGTGTTGAGACCCCGTACTTC.